These T cell receptor beta chains were read from a single sample in a study of T cells in Graves' hyperthyroidism and ophthalmopathy. Each CDR3 protein gets one entry after TCRdb re-called the multiplex PCR reads with MiXCR. The data show more than 50,000 distinct CDR3 sequences, around 50% seen once. The source material was blood. All receptors come from a woman aged 60-75 years with Graves' ophthalmopathy. Both conserved end residues are part of each CDR3. A D gene is named only where the DNA matches it firmly. Clone size is shown for a subset of rows, as once, few, many or a class of expanded clone.

v_gene	j_gene	abundance	d_gene	CDR3nt	CDR3aa
TRBV7-2	TRBJ2-2	many	-	TGTGCCAGCAGCTCCAGTTTCGGGGCCAACACCGGGGAGCTGTTTTTT	CASSSSFGANTGELFF
TRBV18	TRBJ1-5	few	TRBD1	TGTGCCAGCTCACCCACAGGGGGCCGGTGGCCCCAGCATTTT	CASSPTGGRWPQHF
TRBV7-2	TRBJ1-2	few	-	TGTGCCAGCAGCAGAACAACAACCTATGGCTACACCTTC	CASSRTTTYGYTF
TRBV7-9	TRBJ2-1	few	TRBD2	TGTGCCAGCAGCTCTAGCGGGAGTCACAATGAGCAGTTCTTC	CASSSSGSHNEQFF
TRBV7-2	TRBJ2-3	-	-	TGTGCCAGCAGCTTAGGAACTAAAGGGAGCACAGATACGCAGTATTTT	CASSLGTKGSTDTQYF
TRBV20-1	TRBJ1-3	once	TRBD1	TGCAGTGCGAGACACAGGGGATTGGACACCATATATTTT	CSARHRGLDTIYF
TRBV19	TRBJ2-7	many	-	TGTGCCAGTAGTATTACGGGGGACTACGAGCAGTACTTC	CASSITGDYEQYF
TRBV19	TRBJ2-1	-	TRBD2	TGTGCCAGTAGTCACCAAGCACCGGGGCGGGAGGGGTACAATGAGCAGTCCTTC	CASSHQAPGREGYNEQSF
TRBV29-1	TRBJ2-5	many	-	TGCAGCGCCAGACAAACGCGATCGGAGACCCAGTACTTC	CSARQTRSETQYF
TRBV20-1	TRBJ2-3	medium-sized	-	TGCAGTGCTCTCGGATCCTTAGCCACGGATACGCAGTATTTT	CSALGSLATDTQYF
TRBV29-1	TRBJ2-5	medium-sized	-	TGCAGCGTTGAGGGACAAGGGTGGGAGACCCAGTACTTC	CSVEGQGWETQYF
TRBV9	TRBJ2-1	-	-	TGTGCCAGCAGCGTAGAACAGTTCACCAATGAGCAGTTCTTC	CASSVEQFTNEQFF
TRBV20-1	TRBJ2-5	-	TRBD2	TGCAGTGCTAGAGTCTCTAGCGGACGAGAGACCCAGTACTTC	CSARVSSGRETQYF
TRBV7-9	TRBJ2-1	many	-	TGTGCCAGCAGCTTAGCGGGAGGGGGGAACAATGAGCAGTTCTTC	CASSLAGGGNNEQFF
TRBV19	TRBJ1-6	many	-	TGTGCCAGTAGTACTACCCTCAGGGGAGGGTACCTCCACTTT	CASSTTLRGGYLHF
TRBV20-1	TRBJ2-1	-	-	TGCAGTGCTAGAAAAATGACAGGAGATTACAATGAGCAGTTCTTC	CSARKMTGDYNEQFF
TRBV5-8	TRBJ2-1	many	TRBD2	TGTGCCAGCAGCTTCTGGGGGGGAATTCATGAGCAGTTCTTC	CASSFWGGIHEQFF
TRBV10-3	TRBJ2-1	medium-sized	TRBD2	TGTGCCATCAGTGGGGGGACTAGCGGGAGGGCACGAAATGAGCAGTTCTTC	CAISGGTSGRARNEQFF
TRBV5-1	TRBJ1-5	-	TRBD1	TGCGCCAGCAGACGGTCCATGGAGGGGGCTAAGCCCCAGCATTTT	CASRRSMEGAKPQHF
TRBV19	TRBJ1-1	many	-	TGTGCCAGTAGTCCCCAGACAGACGGTGAAGCTTTCTTT	CASSPQTDGEAFF
TRBV2	TRBJ2-5	medium-sized	-	TGTGCCAGCAGCCTCTTAGGGAGGGAGACCCAGTACTTC	CASSLLGRETQYF
TRBV19	TRBJ1-2	once	TRBD1	TGTGCCAGTAATCCGACAGGGGGCATAGGTTATGGCTACACCTTC	CASNPTGGIGYGYTF
TRBV20-1	TRBJ1-5	many	-	TGCAGTGCTAGTACGCAAGTGGGGGATACCCTTAGCAATCAGCCCCAGCATTTT	CSASTQVGDTLSNQPQHF
TRBV6-1	TRBJ2-7	many	TRBD1	TGTGCCAGCAGTGAAGCCGGGACAGCCTCCTACGAGCAGTACTTC	CASSEAGTASYEQYF
TRBV11-3	TRBJ2-1	-	-	TGTGCCAGCAGCAAGCCGGGATTGGGTACAGATACGCAGTTCTTC	CASSKPGLGTDTQFF
TRBV7-2	TRBJ2-4	many	TRBD1	TGTGCCAGCAGCTTGCTACAGGGGGTTGGGAACATTCAGTACTTC	CASSLLQGVGNIQYF
TRBV20-1	TRBJ1-6	medium-sized	TRBD1	TGCAGTGCTAGGAGGGACAGCCATAATTCACCCCTCCACTTT	CSARRDSHNSPLHF
TRBV2	TRBJ2-7	many	TRBD1	TGTGCCAGCAGTGACAGGGGGCTCGAGCAGTACTTC	CASSDRGLEQYF
TRBV5-5	TRBJ1-1	many	TRBD1	TGTGCCAGCAGCTTTTACCAGGGGGATAGCACTGAAGCTTTCTTT	CASSFYQGDSTEAFF
TRBV5-6	TRBJ2-6	-	-	TGTGCCAGCAGCTTAAACCCGCGAGCCAACGTCCTGACTTTC	CASSLNPRANVLTF
TRBV19	TRBJ2-5	many	-	TGTGCCAGTAGTATAGTTCCGGGGTGGGAGACCCAGTACTTC	CASSIVPGWETQYF
TRBV5-4	TRBJ2-5	many	TRBD1	TGTGCCAGCAGCTTGGCACAATTCAGGGGGTCTCAAGAGACCCAGTACTTC	CASSLAQFRGSQETQYF
TRBV18	TRBJ2-5	few	TRBD2	TGTGCCAGCTCACCAATCTGGCGGGGGGCTGCCCGGGAGACCCAGTACTTC	CASSPIWRGAARETQYF
TRBV6-6	TRBJ2-2	once	-	TGTGCCAGCAGACCCGCCGGAGGGGCGTACGCCGGGGAGCTGTTTTTT	CASRPAGGAYAGELFF
TRBV4-3	TRBJ2-1	-	TRBD2	TGCGCCAGCAGCCAAGGGCTAGCGGGGGACTACAATGAGCAGTTCTTC	CASSQGLAGDYNEQFF
TRBV6-1	TRBJ2-6	many	-	TGTGCCAGCAGTCCACTCACGGGGTTAGGGGCCAACGTCCTGACTTTC	CASSPLTGLGANVLTF
TRBV20-1	TRBJ1-5	-	-	TGCAGTGCCATGAGGGGTGGCCTATTTGGTCAGCCCCAGCATTTT	CSAMRGGLFGQPQHF
TRBV3-1	TRBJ2-7	-	-	TGTGCCAGCAGCCAAGTGGTAAAGGCCTACAAGCAGTACTTC	CASSQVVKAYKQYF
TRBV7-7	TRBJ2-5	-	-	TGTGCTAGCAGCGACCATAGCCCAGAGACCCAGTACTTC	CASSDHSPETQYF
TRBV7-2	TRBJ2-1	-	TRBD2	TGTGCCAGCAGCCGGGTTAGCGGGGGGCCCTACAATGAGCAGTTCTTC	CASSRVSGGPYNEQFF
TRBV19	TRBJ2-3	-	-	TGTGCCAGTAGTATCCCCGGGGGCACAGATACGCAGTATTTT	CASSIPGGTDTQYF
TRBV28	TRBJ1-1	many	TRBD1	TGTGCCAGCAGTTTACAGGGGGCGAACACTGAAGCTTTCTTT	CASSLQGANTEAFF
TRBV10-3	TRBJ2-3	medium-sized	-	TGTGCCATCAGATCGAACACAGATACGCAGTATTTT	CAIRSNTDTQYF
TRBV7-9	TRBJ2-5	-	TRBD2	TGTGCCAGCAGCTTTGACCCTCTAGCGGCCCAAGAGGCCCAGTACTTC	CASSFDPLAAQEAQYF
TRBV4-1	TRBJ2-5	-	-	TGCGCCAGTAGCCAAGAAGGTGGGGCGAAGACCCAGTACTTC	CASSQEGGAKTQYF